This TCR beta chain derives from a study of Graves' ophthalmopathy and Graves' hyperthyroidism. Findings and caveats of the study: Blood also carried most expanded thyroid clonotypes exceeding 0.001 frequency. With a specificity of about 75% and a sensitivity of 70.59%, the model predicted ophthalmopathy progression.

In this sample, this clonotype turned up a few times. Its antigen is as yet unknown. V gave up 3 bases and J gave up 2 bases, with 13 bases separating them. Germline V gene lookup returns CDR1 WSHSY and CDR2 SAAADI. CDR3 length equals 15 residues. The TCR beta CDR3 regions underwent amplification from RNA transcripts. HTBI primers were used in a first-round RT-PCR, which preceded a second-round multiplex PCR. MiXCR, run by TCRdb on the multiplex PCR reads, gives a single entry per CDR3 protein. The data show around 1.1 million distinct CDR3 sequences, about 40% seen once. No donor had other autoimmune disease, uncontrolled infection, pregnancy or lactation.

The sample taken for sequencing was peripheral blood or thyroid tissue (not recorded which). The chain employs TRBV10-2 and TRBJ1-2, with a tentative D call TRBD1 (6 bases). The receptor's source is an adult man with Graves' hyperthyroidism. CDR3 sequence (DNA): TGCGCCAGCAGTGACTCCGGGCAGGGGAACTATGGCTACACCTTC. It translates to CASSDSGQGNYGYTF.